This T cell receptor beta chain was sequenced during a study of blood T cell repertoires in COVID-19. Study context: The United States, Italy and Spain were the sources of the acute and convalescent COVID-19 samples. The cDNA or gDNA used as material had been derived from T cells, B-cell-depleted T cells, or PBMCs.

This CDR3 region has 13 residues. Germline V CDR1 and CDR2: DFQATT, SNEGSKA (reference sequence). V was cut by 3 bases and J by 6 bases, with 13 bases left in between. In the source study's methods: Quantification of nucleated cells was approximated via reference gene primer amplification. The repertoire was sequenced with immunoSEQ multiplex PCR; TCRdb's copy has only in-frame clones and lacks some. V and J calls and clone size follow that table, whereas D and trimming were derived from the DNA. Of approximately 140,000 clones in the sample, around 80% were seen once. This receptor was obtained from a human donor with acute or convalescent COVID-19. The donor label of this sample is uncertain. The chain has TRBV20-1 and TRBJ2-3, with D possibly being TRBD2 (6 bases). The sequenced material came from peripheral blood. The CDR3 DNA reads as TGCAGTGCTAGTAACCGGCGGGATGATACGCAGTATTTT. Protein: CSASNRRDDTQYF.